This T cell receptor (beta chain) is from a study of shared clonotypes between healthy human individuals. Repertoires were generated with immunoSEQ multiplex PCR, while TCRdb's copy carries only in-frame clones and drops some. In the table there are 1 million to 1.3 million clones, approximately 80% of which are singletons. Per germline, CDR1 ENHRY and CDR2 SYGVKD. This CDR3 spans 15 amino acids. Germline trimming cut 0 bases from V and 6 bases from J; bases unmatched to any gene: 0. The TCR sequence derives from a man in his late teens or twenties in good health. Some clones in this sample may be carry-over from other donors' samples. This sequence joins TRBV10-3 and TRBJ2-1, with 12 bases that match TRBD2. Specimen: memory CD4+ T cells from PBMCs. Sample subset: CD45RA-negative fraction. The CDR3 is CAISESGLAGNEQFF. The CDR3 DNA follows: TGTGCCATCAGTGAGTCGGGACTAGCGGGCAATGAGCAGTTCTTC.